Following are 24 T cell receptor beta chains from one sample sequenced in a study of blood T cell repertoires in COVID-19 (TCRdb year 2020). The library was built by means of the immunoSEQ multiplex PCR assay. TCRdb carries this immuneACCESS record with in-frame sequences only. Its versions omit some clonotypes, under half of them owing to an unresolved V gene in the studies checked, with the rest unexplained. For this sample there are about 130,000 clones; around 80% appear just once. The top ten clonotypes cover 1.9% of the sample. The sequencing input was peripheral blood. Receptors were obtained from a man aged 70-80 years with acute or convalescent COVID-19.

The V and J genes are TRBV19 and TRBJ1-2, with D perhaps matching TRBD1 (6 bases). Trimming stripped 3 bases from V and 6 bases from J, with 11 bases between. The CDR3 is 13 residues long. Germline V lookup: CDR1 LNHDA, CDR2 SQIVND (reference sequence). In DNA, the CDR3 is TGTGCCAGTAGTATCAGGGGCTTGGATGGCTACACCTTC. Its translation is CASSIRGLDGYTF.

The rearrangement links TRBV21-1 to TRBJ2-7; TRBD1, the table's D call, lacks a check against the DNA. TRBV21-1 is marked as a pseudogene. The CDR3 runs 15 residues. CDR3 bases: TGTGCCAGCAGCAAAGCAACAGGGAAATCCCACGAGCAGTACTTC. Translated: CASSKATGKSHEQYF.

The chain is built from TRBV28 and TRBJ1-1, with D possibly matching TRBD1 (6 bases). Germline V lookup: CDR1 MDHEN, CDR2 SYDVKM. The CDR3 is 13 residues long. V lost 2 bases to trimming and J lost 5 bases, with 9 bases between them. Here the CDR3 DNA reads TGTGCCAGCAGTTTACCAGGGGCGACTGAAGCTTTCTTT. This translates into CASSLPGATEAFF.

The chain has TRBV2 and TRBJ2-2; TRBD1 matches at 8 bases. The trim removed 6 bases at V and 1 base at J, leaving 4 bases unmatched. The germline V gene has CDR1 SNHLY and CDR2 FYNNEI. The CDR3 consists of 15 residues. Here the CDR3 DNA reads TGTGCCAGCAGGGCCGGGACAGGGAACACCGGGGAGCTGTTTTTT. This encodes CASRAGTGNTGELFF.

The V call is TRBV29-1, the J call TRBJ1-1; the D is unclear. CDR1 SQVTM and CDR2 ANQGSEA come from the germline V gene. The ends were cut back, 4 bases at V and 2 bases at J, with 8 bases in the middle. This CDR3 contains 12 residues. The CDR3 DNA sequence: TGCAGCGTTGGAGATCTCAACACTGAAGCTTTCTTT. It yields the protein CSVGDLNTEAFF. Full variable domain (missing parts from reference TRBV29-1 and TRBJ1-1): SAVISQKPSRDICQRGTSLTIQCQVDSQVTMMFWYRQQPGQSLTLIATANQGSEATYESGFVIDKFPISRPNLTFSTLTVSNMSPEDSSIYLCSVGDLNTEAFFGQGTRLTVV.

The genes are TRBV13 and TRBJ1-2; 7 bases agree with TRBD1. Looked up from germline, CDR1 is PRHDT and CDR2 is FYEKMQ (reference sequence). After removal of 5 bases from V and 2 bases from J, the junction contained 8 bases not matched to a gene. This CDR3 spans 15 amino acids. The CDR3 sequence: CASSHTGDINYGYTF. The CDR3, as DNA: TGTGCCAGCAGCCACACAGGGGATATAAACTATGGCTACACCTTC. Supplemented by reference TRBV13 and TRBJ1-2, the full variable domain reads AAGVIQSPRHLIKEKRETATLKCYPIPRHDTVYWYQQGPGQDPQFLISFYEKMQSDKGSIPDRFSAQQFSDYHSELNMSSLELGDSALYFCASSHTGDINYGYTFGSGTRLTVV.

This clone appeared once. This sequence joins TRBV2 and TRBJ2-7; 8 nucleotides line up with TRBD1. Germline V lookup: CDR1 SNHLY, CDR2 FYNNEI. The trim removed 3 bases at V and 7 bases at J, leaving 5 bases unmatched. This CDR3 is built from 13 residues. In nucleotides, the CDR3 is TGTGCCAGCAGTGAGAGACAGGGGAATGAGCAGTACTTC. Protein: CASSERQGNEQYF.

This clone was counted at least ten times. The chain's CDR3 is CASSQEGRRGPSNYGYTF. DNA of the CDR3: TGCGCCAGCAGCCAAGAAGGGCGCAGGGGACCCTCTAACTATGGCTACACCTTC. The gene calls are TRBV4-1 and TRBJ1-2; TRBD1 is a possible D gene (6 bases). Germline lookup yields CDR1 MGHRA and CDR2 YSYEKL. The V end was cut by 0 bases, the J end by 0 bases, with 17 bases between. The CDR3 sequence is 18 residues long.

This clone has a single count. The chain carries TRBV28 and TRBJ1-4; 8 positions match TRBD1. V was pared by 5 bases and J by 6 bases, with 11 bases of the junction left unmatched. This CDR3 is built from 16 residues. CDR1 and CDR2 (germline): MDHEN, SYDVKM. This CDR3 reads CASSLPPGGGDEKLFF. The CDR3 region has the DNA TGTGCCAGCAGTCTGCCCCCAGGGGGCGGGGATGAAAAACTGTTTTTT.

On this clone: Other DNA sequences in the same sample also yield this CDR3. The CDR3 region is CASSTLQGYEQYF. In nucleotides, the CDR3 is TGTGCCAGTAGTACATTACAGGGATACGAGCAGTACTTC. The chain is built from TRBV19 and TRBJ2-7; D is possibly TRBD1 (6 bases). Germline values: CDR1 LNHDA, CDR2 SQIVND (reference sequence). V was clipped by 4 bases and J by 4 bases, with 11 bases between them. This CDR3 has 13 amino acids.

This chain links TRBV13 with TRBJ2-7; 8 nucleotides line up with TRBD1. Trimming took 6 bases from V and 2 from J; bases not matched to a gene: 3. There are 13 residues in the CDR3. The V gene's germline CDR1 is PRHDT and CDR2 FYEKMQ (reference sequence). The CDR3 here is CASRYRGAYEQYF. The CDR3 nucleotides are TGTGCCAGCAGATACAGGGGGGCCTACGAGCAGTACTTC.

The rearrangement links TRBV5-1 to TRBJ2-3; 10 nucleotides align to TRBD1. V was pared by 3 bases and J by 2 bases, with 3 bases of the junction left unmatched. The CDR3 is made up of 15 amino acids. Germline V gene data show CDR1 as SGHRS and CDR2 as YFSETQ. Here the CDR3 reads CASSWDRGDTDTQYF. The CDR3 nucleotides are TGCGCCAGCAGCTGGGACAGGGGAGACACAGATACGCAGTATTTT.

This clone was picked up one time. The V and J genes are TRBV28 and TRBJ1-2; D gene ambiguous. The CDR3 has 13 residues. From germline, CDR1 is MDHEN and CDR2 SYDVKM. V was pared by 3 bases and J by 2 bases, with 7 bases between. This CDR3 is CASSFPGNYGYTF. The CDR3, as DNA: TGTGCCAGCAGTTTTCCAGGAAACTATGGCTACACCTTC.

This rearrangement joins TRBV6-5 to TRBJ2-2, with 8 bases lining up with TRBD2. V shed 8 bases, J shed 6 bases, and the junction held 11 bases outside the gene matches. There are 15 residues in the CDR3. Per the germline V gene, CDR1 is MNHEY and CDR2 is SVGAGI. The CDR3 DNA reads TGTGCCAGCGCTGAAATCGCGGGGGGCCCCGGGGAGCTGTTTTTT. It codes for CASAEIAGGPGELFF.

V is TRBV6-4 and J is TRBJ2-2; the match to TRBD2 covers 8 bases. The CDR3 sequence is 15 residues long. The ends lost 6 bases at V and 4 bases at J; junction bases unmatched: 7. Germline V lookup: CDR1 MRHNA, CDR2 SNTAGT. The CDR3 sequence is CASSPGLAATGELFF. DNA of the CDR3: TGTGCCAGCAGCCCCGGACTAGCAGCCACCGGGGAGCTGTTTTTT.

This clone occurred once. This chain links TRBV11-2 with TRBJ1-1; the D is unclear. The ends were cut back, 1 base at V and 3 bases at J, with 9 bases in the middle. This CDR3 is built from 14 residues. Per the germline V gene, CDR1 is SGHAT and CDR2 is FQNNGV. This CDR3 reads CASSLGWSDTEAFF. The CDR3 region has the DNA TGTGCCAGCAGCTTAGGTTGGTCGGACACTGAAGCTTTCTTT.

The CDR3 spells CASSLAGNPHINYGYTF. The CDR3 DNA is TGTGCCAGCAGCTTGGCAGGGAACCCCCATATTAACTATGGCTACACCTTC. The chain carries TRBV5-5 and TRBJ1-2, with a possible D match to TRBD1 (5 bases). This CDR3 is 17 amino acids long. From germline, CDR1 is SGHKS and CDR2 YYEKEE (reference sequence). V was shortened by 0 bases and J by 1 base, with 16 bases between the two germline ends.

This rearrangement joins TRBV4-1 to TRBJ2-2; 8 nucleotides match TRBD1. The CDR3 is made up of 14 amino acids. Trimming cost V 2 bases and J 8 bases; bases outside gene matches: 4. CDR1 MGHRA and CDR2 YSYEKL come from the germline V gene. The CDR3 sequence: CASSQYRGRGELFF. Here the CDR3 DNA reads TGCGCCAGCAGCCAATACAGGGGGAGGGGGGAGCTGTTTTTT.

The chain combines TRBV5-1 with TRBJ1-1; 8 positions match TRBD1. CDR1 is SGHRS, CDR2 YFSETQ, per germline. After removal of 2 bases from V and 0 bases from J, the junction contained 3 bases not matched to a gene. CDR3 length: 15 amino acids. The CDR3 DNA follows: TGCGCCAGCAGCTTCGGGACAGGTCTGAACACTGAAGCTTTCTTT. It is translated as CASSFGTGLNTEAFF.

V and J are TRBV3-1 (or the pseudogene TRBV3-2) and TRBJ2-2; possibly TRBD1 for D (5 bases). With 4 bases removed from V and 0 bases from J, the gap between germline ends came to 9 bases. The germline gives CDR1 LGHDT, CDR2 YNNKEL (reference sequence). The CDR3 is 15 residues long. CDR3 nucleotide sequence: TGTGCCAGCAGCCCGACAGCCACGAACACCGGGGAGCTGTTTTTT. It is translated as CASSPTATNTGELFF.

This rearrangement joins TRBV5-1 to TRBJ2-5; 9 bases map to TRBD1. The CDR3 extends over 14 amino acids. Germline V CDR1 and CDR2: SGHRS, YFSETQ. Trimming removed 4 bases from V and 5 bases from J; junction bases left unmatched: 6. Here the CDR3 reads CASSHGQGTETQYF. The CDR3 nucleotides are TGCGCCAGCAGCCACGGACAGGGGACGGAGACCCAGTACTTC.

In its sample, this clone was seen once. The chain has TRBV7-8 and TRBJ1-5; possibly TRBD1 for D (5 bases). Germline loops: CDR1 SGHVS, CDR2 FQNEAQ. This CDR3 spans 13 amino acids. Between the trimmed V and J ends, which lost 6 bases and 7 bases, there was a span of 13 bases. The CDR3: CASSLRGGQPQHF. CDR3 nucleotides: TGTGCCAGCAGTCTGAGGGGAGGACAGCCCCAGCATTTT.

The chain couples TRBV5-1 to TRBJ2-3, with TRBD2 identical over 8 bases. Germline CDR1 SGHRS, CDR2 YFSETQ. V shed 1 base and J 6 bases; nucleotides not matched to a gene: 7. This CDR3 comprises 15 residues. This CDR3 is CASSLIGGAADTQYF. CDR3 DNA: TGCGCCAGCAGCTTGATCGGGGGGGCCGCGGATACGCAGTATTTT.

The CDR3 reads CASSQVPAGGSTDTQYF. DNA for the CDR3: TGTGCCAGCAGCCAAGTCCCAGCGGGGGGGAGCACAGATACGCAGTATTTT. The rearrangement joins TRBV3-1 (or the pseudogene TRBV3-2) to TRBJ2-3, with TRBD2 matching over 10 bases. This CDR3 is built from 17 residues. Trimming removed 1 base from V and 0 bases from J; junction bases left unmatched: 4. CDR1 LGHDT and CDR2 YNNKEL come from the germline V gene (reference sequence).